This T cell receptor beta chain was obtained from a study of post-analysis software for immune sequencing data. Overall study: Multiple sclerosis in the patients followed relapsing-remitting, secondary progressive and progressive-relapsing courses. Study-wide results and caveats: Compared against controls, patients with multiple sclerosis displayed significantly lower normalized Chao1 diversity. Patients had higher frequencies than controls of a handful of TRBV segments, including TRBV5-6, TRBV5-1 and TRBV20-1. Same-batch samples co-clustered strongly by F measure.

A word on this clonotype: Its antigen is undetermined.

Carried by the TCR beta cDNA libraries were unique molecular identifiers. Input of roughly 1 to 11 million T cells yielded roughly 530,000 cDNA molecules. TCRdb analysed the PCR reads with MiXCR anew, one entry per CDR3 protein. The table shows about 500,000 distinct CDR3 sequences, with less than 45% occurring only once. There are 14 residues in the CDR3. CDR1 and CDR2 from the germline V gene are SNHLY and FYNNEI. The rearrangement links TRBV2 to TRBJ2-4; D unresolved. The end of the DNA fits TRBJ2-7 better, so the J call may be wrong. The sample taken for sequencing was blood. The origin of this receptor is a girl aged 5 to 17 with multiple sclerosis. The CDR3 DNA sequence: TGTGCCAGCAGGACTTATAGTCTCTCCTACGAGCAGTACTTC. Translation: CASRTYSLSYEQYF.